These 16 T cell receptor beta chains share one sample of origin, sequenced in a study of T cells after yellow fever vaccination. One entry per CDR3 protein, called by TCRdb with MiXCR from the 5' RACE reads. The sample yields 350,000 to 450,000 distinct CDR3 sequences, 18% seen once. The sample here was PBMCs, taken before the yellow fever booster vaccination. The receptors were gathered from a man younger than 35 who received the YFV17D yellow fever vaccine.

This clonotype was observed a handful of times. This rearrangement joins TRBV20-1 to TRBJ2-3; 12 bases map to TRBD2. Germline assignment: CDR1 DFQATT and CDR2 SNEGSKA (reference sequence). The V and J ends lost 1 base and 2 bases, in that order; junction bases with no gene match: 1. This CDR3 contains 15 residues. The CDR3: CSARGTSGDTDTQYF. In DNA form, the CDR3 reads TGCAGTGCTAGAGGGACTAGCGGGGACACAGATACGCAGTATTTT.

This clonotype was observed a few times. The chain recombines TRBV6-2 or TRBV6-3 with TRBJ2-2, with a tentative D call TRBD2 (6 bases). The CDR3 loop spans 15 amino acids. V was shortened by 0 bases and J by 3 bases, with 8 bases between the two germline ends. Germline CDR1 and CDR2: MNHEY and SVGEGT. This CDR3 reads CASSYSVADTGELFF. The DNA for the CDR3 is TGTGCCAGCAGTTACTCGGTAGCGGACACCGGGGAGCTGTTTTTT.

In its sample, this clonotype was seen many times. The rearrangement joins TRBV4-3 to TRBJ2-1; no clear D gene. Trimming stripped 3 bases from V and 7 bases from J, with 13 bases between. Germline lookup yields CDR1 LGHNA and CDR2 YSLEER. This CDR3 region has 14 residues. CDR3 bases: TGCGCCAGCAGCCAGCGAGAGCCGTTTAATGAGCAGTTCTTC. It specifies CASSQREPFNEQFF.

This clonotype was recorded at least ten times. The chain combines TRBV20-1 with TRBJ2-7; D tentatively reads TRBD1 or TRBD2 (6 bases each). Looked up from germline, CDR1 is DFQATT and CDR2 is SNEGSKA (reference sequence). Trimming took 8 bases from V and 3 from J, leaving 14 bases between them. The CDR3 has 12 residues. DNA for the CDR3: TGCAGTCTGTCCGGGGGCCACTACGAGCAGTACTTC. Amino acid sequence: CSLSGGHYEQYF.

The chain recombines TRBV5-5 with TRBJ1-5; D possibly corresponds to TRBD1 (5 bases). This CDR3 has 13 residues. V lost 4 bases and J 7 bases, leaving 12 bases between the germline ends. In germline, CDR1 is SGHKS, CDR2 YYEKEE (reference sequence). The CDR3 loop is CASSRYGDQPQHF. Here the CDR3 DNA reads TGTGCCAGCAGCCGGTACGGGGACCAGCCCCAGCATTTT.

V usage is TRBV20-1 and J usage is TRBJ2-7, with TRBD1 matching 10 bases. Germline V gene data show CDR1 as DFQATT and CDR2 as SNEGSKA (reference sequence). CDR3 length equals 15 residues. J was trimmed by 4 bases and V by 2 bases; bases with no gene match: 8. This CDR3 reads CSARNTRTGGYEQYF. The CDR3 coding sequence is TGCAGTGCTAGAAACACCAGGACAGGGGGTTACGAGCAGTACTTC.

This chain links TRBV7-9 with TRBJ1-2, with TRBD1 matching over 7 bases. V gave up 5 bases and J gave up 6 bases; unmatched junction bases: 6. The CDR3 is 13 amino acids. Germline CDR1 is SEHNR and CDR2 is FQNEAQ (reference sequence). The CDR3 nucleotides read TGTGCCAGCAGCGACCGACAGGGTGATGGCTACACCTTC. It translates to CASSDRQGDGYTF.

This chain connects TRBV11-2 to TRBJ1-1; 7 nucleotides agree with TRBD1. Germline V gene sequence: CDR1 SGHAT, CDR2 FQNNGV. The CDR3 has 15 residues. V dropped 1 base and J dropped 4; count of bases not matched to a gene: 6. The CDR3 here is CASSLGEGGGTEAFF. For the CDR3, the DNA is TGTGCCAGCAGCTTAGGGGAAGGGGGCGGCACTGAAGCTTTCTTT.

CDR3 residues: CASSLVSSDGYTF. In DNA, the CDR3 is TGTGCCAGCAGCTTGGTGAGTAGCGATGGCTACACCTTC. The V gene is TRBV5-6, the J gene TRBJ1-2, with unresolved D. This CDR3 contains 13 residues. Trimming left V 0 bases short and J 6 bases short, with 9 bases between. From germline, CDR1 is SGHDT and CDR2 YYEEEE.

The chain joins TRBV20-1 to TRBJ2-1; 10 bases fit TRBD2. Germline V gene data show CDR1 as DFQATT and CDR2 as SNEGSKA (reference sequence). The CDR3 contains 15 residues. V was clipped by 5 bases and J by 0 bases; unmatched bases: 4. This CDR3 is CSAPLAGSSYNEQFF. CDR3 DNA: TGCAGTGCTCCACTAGCGGGGAGCTCCTACAATGAGCAGTTCTTC.

This clonotype appeared a few times. The gene calls are TRBV29-1 and TRBJ2-5; 8 bases agree with TRBD1. This CDR3 is built from 15 residues. Germline CDR1 is SQVTM and CDR2 is ANQGSEA. V lost 0 bases to trimming and J lost 5 bases; unmatched junction nucleotides: 8. CDR3 DNA: TGCAGCGTTGAAGATTTGGCAGGGGGCATGGAGACCCAGTACTTC. This encodes CSVEDLAGGMETQYF.

This sequence joins TRBV12-3 or TRBV12-4 and TRBJ2-2; 10 nucleotides agree with TRBD1. The CDR3 length is 14 residues. V shed 6 bases and J 6 bases; nucleotides not matched to a gene: 4. In nucleotides, the CDR3 is TGTGCCAGCAGCTCGGGACAGGGGTCCGGGGAGCTGTTTTTT. Translation: CASSSGQGSGELFF.

The gene calls are TRBV27 and TRBJ1-2; 9 bases fit TRBD1. The CDR3 length is 15 residues. V gave up 5 bases and J gave up 8 bases; unmatched junction bases: 12. CDR1 MNHEY and CDR2 SMNVEV come from the germline V gene (reference sequence). The CDR3 DNA sequence: TGTGCCAGCAGTCCTGTCCCGGGACAGGGACCCGGCTACACCTTC. Translated, it gives CASSPVPGQGPGYTF.

The CDR3 here is CASSLGMFYEQYV. The CDR3 region has the DNA TGTGCCAGCAGCTTAGGCATGTTCTACGAGCAGTACGTC. The V call is TRBV7-8, the J call TRBJ2-7; D unresolved. Germline V gene lookup returns CDR1 SGHVS and CDR2 FQNEAQ. Trimming took off 1 base at V and 3 bases at J, with 7 bases between the two ends. The CDR3 contains 13 residues.

This clonotype was found a few times. The chain combines TRBV20-1 with TRBJ2-5; 11 bases map to TRBD1. CDR3 size: 16 residues. Per the germline V gene, CDR1 is DFQATT and CDR2 is SNEGSKA (reference sequence). Trimming removed 3 bases from V and 4 bases from J; junction bases left unmatched: 10. The CDR3 nucleotides are TGCAGTGCTAGGTCCCCGGGACAGGGGGTCGCAGAGACCCAGTACTTC. It codes for CSARSPGQGVAETQYF.

This clonotype has only a few counts. CDR3 nucleotide sequence: TGTGCCAGCTCACCGGGGGACTACCTAACCTATGGCTACACCTTC. Its protein is CASSPGDYLTYGYTF. V is TRBV18 and J is TRBJ1-2; tentatively, D is TRBD1 (5 bases). CDR1 KGHSH and CDR2 LQKENI come from the germline V gene. This CDR3 contains 15 residues. Trimming removed 3 bases from V and 4 bases from J, with 15 bases in between.